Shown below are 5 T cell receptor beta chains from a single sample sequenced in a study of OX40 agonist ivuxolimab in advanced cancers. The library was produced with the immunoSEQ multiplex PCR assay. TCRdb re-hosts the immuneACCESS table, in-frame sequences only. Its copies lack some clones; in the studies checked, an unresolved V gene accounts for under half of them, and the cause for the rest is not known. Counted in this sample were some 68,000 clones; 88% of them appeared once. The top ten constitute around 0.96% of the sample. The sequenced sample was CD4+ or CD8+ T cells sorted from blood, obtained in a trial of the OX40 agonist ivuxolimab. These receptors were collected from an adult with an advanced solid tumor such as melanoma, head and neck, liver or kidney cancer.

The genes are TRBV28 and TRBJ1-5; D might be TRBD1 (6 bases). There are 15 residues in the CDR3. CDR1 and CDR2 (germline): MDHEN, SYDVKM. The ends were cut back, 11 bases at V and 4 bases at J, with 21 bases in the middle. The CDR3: CACSGAGGGNQPQHF. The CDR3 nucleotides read TGTGCCTGTTCGGGGGCGGGTGGAGGGAATCAGCCCCAGCATTTT.

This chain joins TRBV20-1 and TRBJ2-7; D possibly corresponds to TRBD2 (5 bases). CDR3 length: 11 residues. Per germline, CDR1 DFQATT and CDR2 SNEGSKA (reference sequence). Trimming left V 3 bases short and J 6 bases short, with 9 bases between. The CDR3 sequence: CSARPRGEQYF. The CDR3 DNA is TGCAGTGCTAGGCCTCGGGGCGAGCAGTACTTC.

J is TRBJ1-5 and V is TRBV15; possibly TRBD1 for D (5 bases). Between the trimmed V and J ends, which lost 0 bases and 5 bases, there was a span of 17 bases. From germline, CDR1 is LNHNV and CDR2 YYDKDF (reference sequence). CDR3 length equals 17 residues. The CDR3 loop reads CATSRDYRQLGDQPQHF. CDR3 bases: TGTGCCACCAGCAGAGACTATAGACAGCTGGGCGATCAGCCCCAGCATTTT.

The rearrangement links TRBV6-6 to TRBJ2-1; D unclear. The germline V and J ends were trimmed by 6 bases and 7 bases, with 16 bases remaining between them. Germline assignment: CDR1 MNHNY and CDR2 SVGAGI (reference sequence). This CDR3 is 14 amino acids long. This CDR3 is CASRPAVAGNEQFF. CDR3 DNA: TGTGCCAGCAGGCCGGCGGTCGCTGGGAATGAGCAGTTCTTC.

In DNA, the CDR3 is TGCAGCGTCGAGATACGGACCATAGCCAAAAACATTCAGTACTTC. Translation gives CSVEIRTIAKNIQYF. The chain carries TRBV29-1 and TRBJ2-4; D unclear. Germline CDR1 SQVTM, CDR2 ANQGSEA. The CDR3 is 15 residues long. Trimming shortened V by 6 bases and J by 0 bases, and 15 bases separated the two germline ends.